The 27 T cell receptor beta chains in this list originate from one sample, sequenced in a study of blood T cells in healthy people across ages. Then a second PCR, running about 6 to 12 cycles, was carried out with a sample-barcoded 5' primer and a J-beta primer mix. MiXCR was run by TCRdb on the 5' RACE reads, yielding one entry per CDR3 protein. This sample carries 650,000 to 1,000,000 distinct CDR3 sequences, about 37% of them seen once, and the ten largest clones take 10% to 15%. The specimen sequenced was blood. Receptors originate from a man between 18 and 35 years old in good health.

This clonotype was seen more than once but under ten times. This chain links TRBV9 with TRBJ1-4; 7 positions agree with TRBD1. Trimming cost V 0 bases and J 5 bases; bases outside gene matches: 10. The CDR3 consists of 17 residues. The germline V gene encodes CDR1 SGDLS and CDR2 YYNGEE. As DNA, the CDR3 is TGTGCCAGCAGCGTAGCCCAGACAGGGAACCCCAATGAAAAACTGTTTTTT. It yields the protein CASSVAQTGNPNEKLFF.

This clonotype has more than one count but fewer than ten. The V gene is TRBV12-3 or TRBV12-4, the J gene TRBJ2-3; 8 bases are shared with TRBD2. The V gene end was trimmed by 3 bases and the J gene end by 3 bases; junction bases not matched to a gene: 5. This CDR3 contains 15 residues. CDR3 loop: CASSFGGGQTDTQYF. In DNA, the CDR3 is TGTGCCAGCAGTTTCGGCGGGGGGCAAACAGATACGCAGTATTTT.

The chain is built from TRBV12-3 or TRBV12-4 and TRBJ2-5; the match to TRBD2 covers 9 bases. V dropped 6 bases and J dropped 3; count of bases not matched to a gene: 8. The CDR3 is 15 amino acids. The CDR3 DNA is TGTGCCAGCAGGGGGACGGGACTAGCAAAAGAGACCCAGTACTTC. Its translation is CASRGTGLAKETQYF.

This clonotype came up a few times. The V gene is TRBV7-9, the J gene TRBJ2-1; D is perhaps TRBD2 (6 bases). There are 15 residues in the CDR3. Germline values: CDR1 SEHNR, CDR2 FQNEAQ (reference sequence). Trimming pared 5 bases from V and 0 bases from J, leaving 11 bases between. This CDR3 is CASSSRGSSYNEQFF. The CDR3 nucleotides are TGTGCCAGCAGCAGTCGGGGGAGCTCCTACAATGAGCAGTTCTTC. Full variable domain (missing parts from reference TRBV7-9 and TRBJ2-1): DTGVSQNPRHKITKRGQNVTFRCDPISEHNRLYWYRQTLGQGPEFLTYFQNEAQLEKSRLLSDRFSAERPKGSFSTLEIQRTEQGDSAMYLCASSSRGSSYNEQFFGPGTRLTVL.

This clonotype was seen ten or more times. The chain couples TRBV20-1 to TRBJ2-7; tentatively, D is TRBD1 (6 bases). V shed 5 bases and J shed 0 bases, with 14 bases lying between them. The CDR3 sequence is 14 residues long. Germline CDR1 reads DFQATT; CDR2 reads SNEGSKA (reference sequence). The CDR3 DNA sequence: TGCAGTGCTTCCGGGACACACAGCTCCTACGAGCAGTACTTC. Translation: CSASGTHSSYEQYF.

This chain uses TRBV4-1 with TRBJ1-1; D perhaps matches TRBD1 (6 bases). This CDR3 comprises 16 residues. Trimming stripped 0 bases from V and 1 base from J, with 12 bases between. Looked up from germline, CDR1 is MGHRA and CDR2 is YSYEKL. CDR3 sequence (DNA): TGCGCCAGCAGCCAAGAACAGGGTAATCGGAACACTGAAGCTTTCTTT. It encodes CASSQEQGNRNTEAFF.

The rearrangement uses TRBV29-1 and TRBJ1-1, with a possible D match to TRBD1 (5 bases). The CDR3 contains 13 residues. Germline CDR1 is SQVTM and CDR2 is ANQGSEA. V lost 6 bases and J lost 4, with 15 bases in between. The CDR3 bases are TGCAGCGTCCGGGACTGGGGGACCACTGAAGCTTTCTTT. This codes for CSVRDWGTTEAFF.

The genes are TRBV12-3 or TRBV12-4 and TRBJ2-1, with TRBD1 matching 10 bases. The J segment lost 6 bases and the V segment lost 5 bases, leaving 10 bases of the junction unmatched. The length of the CDR3 is 16 residues. The CDR3 DNA follows: TGTGCCAGCAGTCTCCGCGGGACAGGGGTGAGCAATGAGCAGTTCTTC. Its translation: CASSLRGTGVSNEQFF.

The sample holds a few counts of this clonotype. The rearrangement joins TRBV28 to TRBJ1-1; 8 bases map to TRBD1. The CDR3 is made up of 14 amino acids. The germline CDR1 and CDR2 sequences are MDHEN and SYDVKM. Trimming at V came to 7 bases and at J to 5 bases, leaving 9 bases not matched to a gene. This chain's CDR3 is CASTLTGGRTEAFF. CDR3 nucleotide sequence: TGTGCCAGCACCCTTACAGGGGGGCGGACTGAAGCTTTCTTT. The full variable domain, rest sourced from reference TRBV28 and TRBJ1-1, is DVKVTQSSRYLVKRTGEKVFLECVQDMDHENMFWYRQDPGLGLRLIYFSYDVKMKEKGDIPEGYSVSREKKERFSLILESASTNQTSMYLCASTLTGGRTEAFFGQGTRLTVV.

V is TRBV7-2 and J is TRBJ2-1; 12 bases fit TRBD2. Per germline, CDR1 SGHTA and CDR2 FQGNSA. The CDR3 contains 16 residues. J lost 8 bases, V lost 2 bases, and 7 bases had no gene match. The CDR3 loop reads CASSLLAGGYSDEQFF. The CDR3 coding sequence is TGTGCCAGCAGCTTACTAGCGGGGGGGTATAGTGATGAGCAGTTCTTC.

In the case of this clonotype: A much larger clone differs from this one at a single base, so this may be a read error. The chain joins TRBV12-3 or TRBV12-4 to TRBJ1-2, with D unclear. The CDR3 sequence is 14 residues long. DNA of the CDR3: TGTGTCAGCAATAGTGGATGGGAGTCTCGGGGCTACACCTTC. It is translated as CVSNSGWESRGYTF.

CDR3 sequence: CASSPDTGWNSPLHF. In DNA, the CDR3 is TGTGCCAGCAGCCCTGACACAGGCTGGAATTCACCCCTCCACTTT. J is TRBJ1-6 and V is TRBV5-5; possible D gene TRBD1, 5 bases. Looked up from germline, CDR1 is SGHKS and CDR2 is YYEKEE (reference sequence). The CDR3 sequence is 15 residues long. Deletions cut 4 bases from V and 7 bases from J, with 15 bases between.

By sample fraction, this clonotype is medium-sized. Relative to the germline gene, one junction end is altered; a read error may explain this. V gene TRBV6-5 combines with J gene TRBJ1-2, with TRBD1 identical over 9 bases. This CDR3 has 16 residues. Per germline, CDR1 MNHEY and CDR2 SVGAGI. CDR3 bases: TGTGCCAGCAGTTTGCAGACCGGGACAGGGTACTACGGCTACACCTTC. This encodes CASSLQTGTGYYGYTF.

This chain joins TRBV20-1 and TRBJ2-6; D is unresolved. The length of the CDR3 is 15 residues. Germline lookup yields CDR1 DFQATT and CDR2 SNEGSKA (reference sequence). V was cut by 0 bases and J by 4 bases, with 10 bases left in between. CDR3 bases: TGCAGTGCTAGAGAAGGGTCGTCCGGGGCCAACGTCCTGACTTTC. Its translation is CSAREGSSGANVLTF.

Regarding this clonotype: A much larger clonotype is one base distant, so this may be a read error. The chain couples TRBV14 to TRBJ2-1; 9 nucleotides match TRBD1. The end of the DNA is better explained by TRBJ2-7, so the J call may be wrong. The CDR3 totals 16 residues. Germline CDR1 reads SGHDN; CDR2 reads FVKESK. The CDR3 loop is CASSLPGQGRDNEQYF. The CDR3 bases are TGTGCCAGCAGCCTTCCGGGACAGGGAAGGGACAATGAGCAGTACTTC.

This clonotype was detected many times. The V and J genes are TRBV12-3 or TRBV12-4 and TRBJ1-5; 8 bases match TRBD1. This CDR3 contains 11 residues. The J segment lost 12 bases and the V segment lost 5 bases, leaving 3 bases of the junction unmatched. The CDR3 DNA sequence: TGTGCCAGCAGTCCCGGACAGGGCCAGCATTTT. Amino acid sequence: CASSPGQGQHF.

In regard to this clonotype: A much larger clone is a single base away; this may be a read error. The chain combines TRBV9 with TRBJ2-1, with D possibly TRBD2 on 5 matching bases. The CDR3 has 12 amino acids. V gave up 3 bases and J gave up 13 bases, with 14 bases separating them. The germline CDR1 and CDR2 sequences are SGDLS and YYNGEE. For the CDR3, the DNA is TGTGCCAGCAGCGGCCGGGGAGAGACCCAGTTCTTC. Translated, it gives CASSGRGETQFF.

The chain recombines TRBV19 with TRBJ1-1, with 8 bases matching TRBD1. The CDR3 extends over 13 amino acids. Germline V gene lookup returns CDR1 LNHDA and CDR2 SQIVND (reference sequence). J gave up 6 bases and V 6 bases, and 6 bases lay outside the gene matches. This CDR3 reads CASSATGGAEAFF. The CDR3 DNA is TGTGCCAGTAGCGCAACAGGGGGGGCTGAAGCTTTCTTT.

V gene TRBV6-1 combines with J gene TRBJ2-7; no reliable D call. The CDR3 totals 15 residues. Germline V gene sequence: CDR1 MNHNS, CDR2 SASEGT. V lost 6 bases to trimming and J lost 3 bases, with 18 bases between them. CDR3 sequence (DNA): TGTGCCAGCAGAGAGGAGAAGGACGCAAACTACGAGCAGTACTTC. This sequence encodes CASREEKDANYEQYF.

The V call is TRBV20-1, the J call TRBJ2-1, with 7 positions matching TRBD2. J lost 2 bases, V lost 4 bases, and 8 bases had no gene match. Germline loops: CDR1 DFQATT, CDR2 SNEGSKA (reference sequence). CDR3 length: 15 residues. The CDR3 loop is CSATTGLGAYNEQFF. The CDR3 region has the DNA TGCAGTGCTACCACTGGACTAGGCGCCTACAATGAGCAGTTCTTC.

The table lists this clonotype with many counts. V and J are TRBV20-1 and TRBJ1-2; D might be TRBD1 (6 bases). The V gene's germline CDR1 is DFQATT and CDR2 SNEGSKA (reference sequence). There are 18 residues in the CDR3. Trimming shortened V by 3 bases and J by 6 bases, and 29 bases separated the two germline ends. The CDR3 DNA reads TGCAGTGCTAGTCTCTTTCGGACAGCCGAAGTCCGGCTGCATGGCTACACCTTC. Its protein product is CSASLFRTAEVRLHGYTF.

This clonotype was seen a handful of times. The chain carries TRBV12-3 or TRBV12-4 and TRBJ1-2, with 8 bases matching TRBD1. This CDR3 is 17 amino acids long. V lost 2 bases and J lost 0; bases outside the gene matches: 8. CDR3 bases: TGTGCCAGCAGTTTATTGGGCAGGGGGCTTTCTAACTATGGCTACACCTTC. Translation: CASSLLGRGLSNYGYTF.

This clonotype has only a few counts. CDR3 protein: CASSQVEDKETQFF. The CDR3 bases are TGCGCCAGCAGCCAAGTGGAGGACAAAGAGACCCAGTTCTTC. This chain joins TRBV4-1 and TRBJ2-4, with D perhaps being TRBD1 or TRBD2 (5 bases each). Matching the DNA end better, TRBJ2-1 makes the J call doubtful. Germline CDR1 MGHRA, CDR2 YSYEKL. CDR3 length: 14 amino acids.

This clonotype was detected a few times. V and J are TRBV4-3 and TRBJ1-4; TRBD1 might be the D (5 bases). Trimming removed 1 base from V and 8 bases from J, with 11 bases in between. Germline V CDR1 and CDR2: LGHNA, YSLEER. The CDR3 is 14 residues long. The CDR3 protein is CASSQVRAGEKLFF. In DNA form, the CDR3 reads TGCGCCAGCAGCCAAGTCAGGGCCGGGGAAAAACTGTTTTTT.

This chain joins TRBV6-1 and TRBJ2-7; 7 bases map to TRBD1. V gave up 4 bases and J gave up 3 bases; unmatched junction bases: 6. Germline CDR1 reads MNHNS; CDR2 reads SASEGT. This CDR3 spans 14 amino acids. In nucleotides, the CDR3 is TGTGCCAGCAGTGTGGGACAGCAGCTCTACGAGCAGTACTTC. Its protein product is CASSVGQQLYEQYF.

In the case of this clonotype: This sequence may be a read error, since a much larger clone differs from it by one base. The chain couples TRBV5-1 to TRBJ2-1; D is uncertain. The J call is uncertain, as TRBJ2-7 better fits the DNA end. The CDR3 contains 15 residues. The germline V gene encodes CDR1 SGHRS and CDR2 YFSETQ. CDR3 bases: TGCGCCAGCAGCTTGGCCATGGCGGTATACAATGAGCAGTACTTC. This sequence encodes CASSLAMAVYNEQYF.

The V gene is TRBV20-1, the J gene TRBJ2-7; D gene ambiguous. The ends were cut back, 3 bases at V and 4 bases at J, with 10 bases in the middle. The CDR3 spans 12 residues. CDR1 is DFQATT and CDR2 is SNEGSKA in the germline V gene (reference sequence). In nucleotides, the CDR3 is TGCAGTGCTAGCGCCCGTGAGTACGAGCAGTACTTC. Amino acids: CSASAREYEQYF.